Listed below are T cell receptor beta chains from one sample, sequenced in a study of T cell changes during pregnancy in multiple sclerosis. Profiled with immunoSEQ multiplex PCR; TCRdb holds only in-frame clones, not every one. The table includes approximately 63,000 clones, 75% to 95% detected once. The sample in question was peripheral blood, obtained in the third trimester of pregnancy. These receptors were obtained from a female donor in good health, enrolled as a control in a pregnancy study. Each CDR3 is given with its conserved first and last residue. The D gene is left open where the match is weak. Size tells how often a clone was seen (once, few, many) or the class of an expanded clone, and some rows leave it out.

j_gene	d_gene	abundance	v_gene	CDR3aa	CDR3nt
TRBJ1-3	-	-	TRBV28	CASRRGTGNTIYF	TGTGCCAGCAGGCGAGGAACTGGAAACACCATATATTTT
TRBJ2-1	TRBD2	-	TRBV19	CASRTQRGYNEQFF	TGTGCCAGTAGAACGCAGCGGGGATACAATGAGCAGTTCTTC
TRBJ1-1	TRBD1	-	TRBV6-6	CASTSGTGIMNTEAFF	TGTGCCAGCACCTCCGGGACAGGGATAATGAACACTGAAGCTTTCTTT
TRBJ2-1	TRBD2	-	TRBV7-9	CASSSRRRETIKVQFF	TGTGCCAGCAGCTCAAGGAGGCGGGAGACGATTAAAGTCCAGTTCTTC
TRBJ2-7	-	once	TRBV29-1	CSVTDSGPYEQYF	TGCAGCGTTACGGACAGCGGACCCTACGAGCAGTACTTC
TRBJ2-5	TRBD2	-	TRBV6-1	CASTGLAAETQYF	TGTGCCAGCACGGGACTAGCCGCAGAGACCCAGTACTTC
TRBJ2-5	-	-	TRBV5-1	CASSRTGGGQETQYF	TGCGCCAGCAGCCGGACAGGAGGGGGCCAAGAGACCCAGTACTTC
TRBJ2-7	TRBD2	-	TRBV7-2	CASSPPGGGGREQYF	TGTGCCAGCAGCCCGCCGGGTGGCGGGGGGCGGGAGCAGTACTTC
TRBJ2-3	-	-	TRBV7-9	CASIGGGESRTGTDTQYF	TGTGCCAGCATAGGTGGTGGAGAATCGCGGACAGGCACAGATACGCAGTATTTT
TRBJ1-1	-	-	TRBV19	CASSRGGGNTEAFF	TGTGCCAGTAGTAGAGGGGGTGGGAACACTGAAGCTTTCTTT
TRBJ2-1	-	-	TRBV4-1	CASSQDRSGLNEQFF	TGCGCCAGCAGCCAAGATCGATCGGGGTTGAATGAGCAGTTCTTC
TRBJ2-7	-	-	TRBV9	CASSVGTANEQYF	TGTGCCAGCAGCGTAGGGACAGCAAACGAGCAGTACTTC
TRBJ1-1	-	-	TRBV19	CASSIRWAGNTEAFF	TGTGCCAGTAGTATAAGGTGGGCGGGAAACACTGAAGCTTTCTTT
TRBJ1-2	-	-	TRBV6-6	CASSYRQGLSNGYTF	TGTGCCAGCAGTTACCGCCAGGGGTTATCGAATGGCTACACCTTC
TRBJ1-1	-	-	TRBV18	CASSTEEAEAFF	TGTGCCAGCTCAACCGAGGAAGCTGAAGCTTTCTTT
TRBJ1-5	TRBD1	-	TRBV6-6	CASSPGGSNQPQHF	TGTGCCAGCAGCCCAGGGGGCAGCAATCAGCCCCAGCATTTT
TRBJ1-3	-	-	TRBV6-5	CASSGPGNTIYF	TGTGCCAGCTCAGGTCCGGGAAACACCATATATTTT
TRBJ2-1	-	-	TRBV7-3	CASSQTGKDEQFF	TGTGCCAGCAGCCAAACGGGGAAGGATGAGCAGTTCTTC
TRBJ1-1	-	once	TRBV4-1	CASSNPTLGGTEAFF	TGCGCCAGCAGCAACCCGACCCTGGGGGGCACTGAAGCTTTCTTT
TRBJ2-7	TRBD2	-	TRBV28	CASSPWTSGRTEQYF	TGTGCCAGCAGTCCTTGGACTAGCGGGAGGACCGAGCAGTACTTC
TRBJ1-5	-	-	TRBV6-1	CASSGEIGNQPQHF	TGTGCCAGCAGTGGGGAGATTGGCAATCAGCCCCAGCATTTT
TRBJ1-3	TRBD1	-	TRBV6-5	CASSGTGASGNTIYF	TGTGCCAGCAGTGGAACAGGGGCCTCTGGAAACACCATATATTTT
TRBJ1-1	-	-	TRBV27	CASRRDLGPAEAFF	TGTGCCAGCAGGAGAGACCTAGGCCCCGCTGAAGCTTTCTTT
TRBJ2-7	TRBD1	-	TRBV5-5	CASSWTGKPYEQYF	TGTGCCAGCAGCTGGACAGGAAAACCCTACGAGCAGTACTTC
TRBJ2-5	TRBD2	-	TRBV19	CASSTGLAGGETQYF	TGTGCCAGTAGTACGGGACTAGCGGGAGGCGAGACCCAGTACTTC
TRBJ1-2	-	-	TRBV27	CATSPGNYGYTF	TGTGCCACCTCCCCAGGAAACTATGGCTACACCTTC
TRBJ2-1	TRBD2	-	TRBV6-1	CASSELAGALNEQFF	TGTGCCAGCAGTGAACTAGCGGGAGCACTTAATGAGCAGTTCTTC
TRBJ2-7	TRBD1	-	TRBV9	CASSEGQGSYEQYF	TGTGCCAGCAGCGAGGGACAGGGTTCCTACGAGCAGTACTTC
TRBJ1-1	-	-	TRBV29-1	CSAPGEDTEAFF	TGCAGCGCCCCGGGGGAGGACACTGAAGCTTTCTTT
TRBJ1-2	TRBD1	-	TRBV19	CASSIVDRDYGYTF	TGTGCCAGTAGTATAGTCGACAGGGACTATGGCTACACCTTC